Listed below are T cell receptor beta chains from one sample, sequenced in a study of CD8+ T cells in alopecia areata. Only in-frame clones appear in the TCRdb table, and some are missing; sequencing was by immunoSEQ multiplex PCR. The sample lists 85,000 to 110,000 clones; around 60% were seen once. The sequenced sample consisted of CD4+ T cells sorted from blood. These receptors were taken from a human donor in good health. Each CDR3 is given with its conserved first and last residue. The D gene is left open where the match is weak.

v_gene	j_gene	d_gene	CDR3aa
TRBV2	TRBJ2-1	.	CASRGNNEQFF
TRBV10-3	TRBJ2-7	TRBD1	CASSLTGEREQYF
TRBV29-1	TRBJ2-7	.	CSVARQDPKGEQYF
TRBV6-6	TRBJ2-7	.	CASSGTTSYEQYF
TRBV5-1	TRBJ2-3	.	CASSSPSETQYF
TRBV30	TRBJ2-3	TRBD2	CAWILAGVTDTQYF
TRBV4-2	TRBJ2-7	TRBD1	CASSQAGTGAREQYF
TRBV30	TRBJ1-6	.	CAWNPGGNSPLHF
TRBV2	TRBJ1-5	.	CASFGPSNQPQHF
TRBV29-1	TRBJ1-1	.	CSVDPGAYSEAFF
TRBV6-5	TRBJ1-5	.	CASSTSDQPQHF
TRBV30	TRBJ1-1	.	CAWSVRLEARF
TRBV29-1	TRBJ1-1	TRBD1	CSVRTGGSEAFF
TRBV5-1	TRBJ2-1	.	CASSLSGRALGEQFF
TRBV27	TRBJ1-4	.	CASSYLGKLFF
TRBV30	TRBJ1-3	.	CAWTTSGNTIYF
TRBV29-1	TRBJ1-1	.	CSVDRGIGTEAFF
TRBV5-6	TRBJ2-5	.	CASSLPRGTQYF
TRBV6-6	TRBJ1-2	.	CASSEGSGHYGYTF
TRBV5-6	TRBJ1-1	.	CASSLGQQFSEAFF
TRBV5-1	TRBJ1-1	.	CASSLIVGPNTEAFF
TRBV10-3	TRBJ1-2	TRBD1	CAISAPGQGAGNYGYTF
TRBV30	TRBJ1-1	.	CAWSAYRNQNTEAFF
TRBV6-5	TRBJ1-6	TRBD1	CASSYRDRRNSPLHF
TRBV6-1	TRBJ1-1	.	CASSIGNAPNTEAFF
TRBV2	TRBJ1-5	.	CASSEGDRQHF
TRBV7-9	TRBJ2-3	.	CASSFSISGDTQYF
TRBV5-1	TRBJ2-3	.	CASSLSVLAGTDTQYF
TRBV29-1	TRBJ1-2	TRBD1	CSVETGTGGAGYTF
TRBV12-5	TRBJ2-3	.	CASAWNGVWADTQYF
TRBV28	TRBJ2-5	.	CASRGTSQETQYF
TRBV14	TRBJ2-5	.	CASSPTTRTETQYF
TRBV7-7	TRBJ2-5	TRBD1	CASSSDREETQYF
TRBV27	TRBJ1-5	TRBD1	CASSLRTGGQPQHF
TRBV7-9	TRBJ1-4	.	CASSSTGKKLFF
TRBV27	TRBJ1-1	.	CASSRGREAFF
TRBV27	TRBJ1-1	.	CASSLTGGVEAFF
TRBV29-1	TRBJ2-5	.	CSVVRQGETQYF
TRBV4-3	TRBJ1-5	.	CASSQELRQPQHF
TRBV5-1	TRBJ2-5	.	CASSSAGLLQYQETQYF
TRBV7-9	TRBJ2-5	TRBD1	CASSRDTGAETQYF
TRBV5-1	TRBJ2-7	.	CASSLDASSSYEQYF
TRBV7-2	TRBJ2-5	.	CASSWGFGKAEQETQYF
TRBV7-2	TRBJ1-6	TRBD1	CASSLVAGTGGSPLHF
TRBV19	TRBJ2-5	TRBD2	CASSLGGTIQETQYF
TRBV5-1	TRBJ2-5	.	CASSPSDGTETQYF
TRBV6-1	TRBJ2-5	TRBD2	CASSDQLAGQETQYF